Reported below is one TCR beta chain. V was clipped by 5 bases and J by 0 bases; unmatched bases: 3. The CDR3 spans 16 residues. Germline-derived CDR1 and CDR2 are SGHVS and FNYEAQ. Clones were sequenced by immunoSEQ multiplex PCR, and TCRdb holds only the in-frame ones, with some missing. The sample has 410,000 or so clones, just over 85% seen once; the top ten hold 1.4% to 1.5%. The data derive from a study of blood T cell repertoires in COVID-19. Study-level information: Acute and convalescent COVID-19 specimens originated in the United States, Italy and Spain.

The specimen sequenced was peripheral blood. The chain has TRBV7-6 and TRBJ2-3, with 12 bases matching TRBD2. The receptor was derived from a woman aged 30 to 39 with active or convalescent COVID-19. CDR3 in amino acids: CASSKGTSGSTDTQYF. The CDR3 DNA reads TGTGCCAGCAGCAAAGGGACTAGCGGGAGCACAGATACGCAGTATTTT.